Each of the 28 T cell receptor beta chains below was sequenced from the same sample in a study of blood T cell repertoires in COVID-19. Some clones are missing from TCRdb's copy, which holds only in-frame ones; the method was immunoSEQ multiplex PCR. Found here are 120,000 to 150,000 clones, 70% to 90% of them singletons; the top ten hold roughly 8%. The sequenced sample consisted of peripheral blood. All receptors come from a woman aged 55-70 years with COVID-19, enrolled during active disease.

The V gene is TRBV27, the J gene TRBJ2-4, with D tentatively TRBD1 (6 bases). The CDR3 is 15 residues long. Germline assignment: CDR1 MNHEY and CDR2 SMNVEV (reference sequence). Trimming stripped 2 bases from V and 7 bases from J, with 15 bases between. The CDR3 DNA reads TGTGCCAGCAGTTTAAGTCGGACAGAGAGGAACATTCAGTACTTC. This gives the protein CASSLSRTERNIQYF.

V usage is TRBV7-9 and J usage is TRBJ1-6, with D tentatively TRBD1 (6 bases). V lost 5 bases and J lost 5, with 13 bases in between. This CDR3 has 15 amino acids. The germline V gene has CDR1 SEHNR and CDR2 FQNEAQ (reference sequence). DNA for the CDR3: TGTGCCAGCAGCCCCCAGGGGAGCGATAATTCACCCCTCCACTTT. Translating gives CASSPQGSDNSPLHF.

A word on this clone: Mismatch with germline at one junction end may stem from a read error. The CDR3 protein is CASSAPGGTKTLF. In DNA, the CDR3 is TGTGCCAGCAGCGCCCCCGGGGGGACAAAGACTCTCTTT. The chain uses TRBV11-2 and TRBJ1-1, with a tentative D call TRBD1 (6 bases). The CDR3 extends over 13 amino acids. Germline CDR1 is SGHAT and CDR2 is FQNNGV.

The gene calls are TRBV3-1 (or the pseudogene TRBV3-2) and TRBJ2-3, with a weak D call TRBD2 (5 bases). Germline lookup yields CDR1 LGHDT and CDR2 YNNKEL (reference sequence). V was pared by 0 bases and J by 2 bases, with 12 bases between. CDR3 size: 16 residues. The CDR3 protein is CASSQETGKHTDTQYF. The CDR3 nucleotides read TGTGCCAGCAGCCAAGAAACGGGGAAACACACAGATACGCAGTATTTT.

The rearrangement joins TRBV19 to TRBJ1-2, with unresolved D. Germline V gene lookup returns CDR1 LNHDA and CDR2 SQIVND (reference sequence). The CDR3 is 15 amino acids. Trimming pared 3 bases from V and 8 bases from J, leaving 19 bases between. DNA of the CDR3: TGTGCCAGTAGTATTCAGGCGGGAGATCTATGGGGCTACACCTTC. It is translated as CASSIQAGDLWGYTF.

The chain has TRBV7-9 and TRBJ1-3; D might be TRBD1 (5 bases). Germline lookup yields CDR1 SEHNR and CDR2 FQNEAQ (reference sequence). The ends were cut back, 5 bases at V and 4 bases at J, with 12 bases in the middle. This CDR3 comprises 14 residues. CDR3 DNA sequence: TGTGCCAGCAGCGAAACGGCAGGGGGAAACACCATATATTTT. This sequence encodes CASSETAGGNTIYF.

V gene TRBV3-1 (or the pseudogene TRBV3-2) combines with J gene TRBJ1-6; 7 bases match TRBD1. The CDR3 length is 14 residues. In germline, CDR1 is LGHDT, CDR2 YNNKEL (reference sequence). The trim removed 4 bases at V and 8 bases at J, leaving 5 bases unmatched. The CDR3: CASSRRDRYSPLHF. The CDR3 region has the DNA TGTGCCAGCAGCCGACGGGACAGATATTCACCCCTCCACTTT.

This chain connects TRBV4-3 to TRBJ1-5, with 9 positions matching TRBD1. Germline CDR1 and CDR2: LGHNA and YSLEER. V was pared by 0 bases and J by 7 bases, with 13 bases of the junction left unmatched. The CDR3 covers 18 residues. The CDR3 DNA follows: TGCGCCAGCAGCCAAGATATTATGGGACAGGGAAGTCAGCAGCCCCAGCATTTT. Protein sequence: CASSQDIMGQGSQQPQHF.

This chain links TRBV7-3 with TRBJ2-3; D is uncertain. This CDR3 region has 12 residues. CDR1 is SGHTA, CDR2 FQGTGA, per germline. Trimming shortened V by 1 base and J by 6 bases, and 5 bases separated the two germline ends. The CDR3 loop is CASSLNLDTQYF. CDR3 DNA: TGTGCCAGCAGCTTAAATCTGGATACGCAGTATTTT.

DNA of the CDR3: TGTGCCAGCAGCCAGGGTAGAGGGGGTTACAATGAGCAGTTCTTC. Its protein product is CASSQGRGGYNEQFF. This sequence joins TRBV6-4 and TRBJ2-1; D perhaps matches TRBD1 (6 bases). V was cut by 6 bases and J by 4 bases, with 16 bases left in between. CDR3 length equals 15 residues. Germline CDR1 is MRHNA and CDR2 is SNTAGT.

This chain links TRBV11-2 with TRBJ1-2; TRBD1 might be the D (5 bases). The V gene lost 5 bases and the J gene lost 3 bases, with 13 bases spanning the gap. The CDR3 totals 14 residues. Germline CDR1 SGHAT, CDR2 FQNNGV. In nucleotides, the CDR3 is TGTGCCAGCAGCCTGTCGACAGCAGACTATGGCTACACCTTC. Protein product: CASSLSTADYGYTF. The full variable domain, completed using reference TRBV11-2 and TRBJ1-2, is EAGVAQSPRYKIIEKRQSVAFWCNPISGHATLYWYQQILGQGPKLLIQFQNNGVVDDSQLPKDRFSAERLKGVDSTLKIQPAKLEDSAVYLCASSLSTADYGYTFGSGTRLTVV.

In this sample, this clone turned up once. V and J are TRBV7-9 and TRBJ2-7, with TRBD2 as a possible D gene (5 bases). V gave up 5 bases and J gave up 6 bases, with 17 bases separating them. This CDR3 is built from 14 residues. Germline V gives CDR1 SEHNR, CDR2 FQNEAQ (reference sequence). In DNA, the CDR3 is TGTGCCAGCAGCGGCGAGAGGCTAGCACGCGAGCAGTACTTC. This codes for CASSGERLAREQYF.

The chain is built from TRBV5-1 and TRBJ2-5; D is possibly TRBD1 (7 bases). Trimming shortened V by 4 bases and J by 4 bases, and 11 bases separated the two germline ends. Looked up from germline, CDR1 is SGHRS and CDR2 is YFSETQ. The CDR3 totals 13 residues. In nucleotides, the CDR3 is TGCGCCAGCAGCGCTCAGGGGGGAGAGACCCAGTACTTC. Translation: CASSAQGGETQYF.

The chain combines TRBV6-2 or TRBV6-3 with TRBJ1-6; D is perhaps TRBD1 (6 bases). From germline, CDR1 is MNHEY and CDR2 SVGEGT. The CDR3 consists of 16 residues. V was clipped by 6 bases and J by 6 bases, with 18 bases between them. The CDR3 loop reads CASSPLVGALNSPLHF. CDR3 nucleotides: TGTGCCAGCAGCCCTTTGGTGGGGGCGCTTAATTCACCCCTCCACTTT.

The V gene is TRBV18, the J gene TRBJ2-3; maybe TRBD2 (5 bases). CDR1 and CDR2 from the germline V gene are KGHSH and LQKENI. The CDR3 spans 16 residues. V dropped 2 bases and J dropped 1 base, with 13 bases sitting between them. The CDR3 reads CASSPNLGSRTDTQYF. Written as DNA, the CDR3 is TGTGCCAGCTCACCAAACTTGGGGAGTCGCACAGATACGCAGTATTTT.

This sequence joins TRBV4-1 and TRBJ2-1; TRBD2 aligns across 10 bases. The CDR3 is 18 residues long. V lost 3 bases, J lost 6 bases, and 14 bases stayed unmatched. CDR1 is MGHRA and CDR2 is YSYEKL in the germline V gene. The CDR3 here is CASSHTFWTSGPPNEQFF. The CDR3 DNA sequence: TGCGCCAGCAGCCATACCTTTTGGACTAGCGGTCCTCCCAATGAGCAGTTCTTC.

The chain has TRBV5-4 and TRBJ1-2; 9 nucleotides line up with TRBD1. Looked up from germline, CDR1 is SGHNT and CDR2 is YYREEE (reference sequence). CDR3 length: 16 amino acids. V trimming: 2 bases; J trimming: 4 bases; junction bases outside the gene matches: 9. The CDR3 is CASSFESGQGTYGYTF. Here the CDR3 DNA reads TGTGCCAGCAGCTTCGAATCGGGACAGGGAACCTATGGCTACACCTTC.

The chain is built from TRBV7-6 and TRBJ2-3; 9 positions match TRBD1. Germline-derived CDR1 and CDR2 are SGHVS and FNYEAQ. With V trimmed by 3 bases and J by 4 bases, 2 bases remained unmatched. The CDR3 length is 14 residues. The CDR3, as DNA: TGTGCCAGCAGCTTGGGGACAGGGTCAGATACGCAGTATTTT. Translated, it gives CASSLGTGSDTQYF.

The V call is TRBV6-5, the J call TRBJ2-7, with a tentative D call TRBD2 (5 bases). CDR1 and CDR2 from the germline V gene are MNHEY and SVGAGI. This CDR3 spans 14 amino acids. Trimming stripped 6 bases from V and 5 bases from J, with 17 bases between. In DNA, the CDR3 is TGTGCCAGCAGGGGCGTACGAGGGTCAGACGAGCAGTACTTC. Amino acid sequence: CASRGVRGSDEQYF.

The chain has TRBV5-8 and TRBJ1-6; the match to TRBD1 covers 9 bases. Germline values: CDR1 SGHTS, CDR2 YDEGEE. This CDR3 has 14 residues. Here the CDR3 reads CAPGTGYYNSPLHF. CDR3 in DNA: TGTGCACCAGGGACAGGGTACTATAATTCACCCCTCCACTTT.

The chain uses TRBV19 and TRBJ2-1, with D possibly matching TRBD2 (5 bases). The V gene's germline CDR1 is LNHDA and CDR2 SQIVND (reference sequence). This CDR3 has 15 amino acids. The germline V and J ends were trimmed by 5 bases and 4 bases, with 15 bases remaining between them. The CDR3 loop reads CASSPSGVLYNEQFF. The CDR3, as DNA: TGTGCCAGTAGTCCCTCCGGGGTTTTATACAATGAGCAGTTCTTC.

V is TRBV7-9 and J is TRBJ2-2; TRBD2 might be the D (7 bases). This CDR3 has 14 amino acids. The V gene's germline CDR1 is SEHNR and CDR2 FQNEAQ (reference sequence). V lost 4 bases and J lost 6, with 12 bases in between. The DNA for the CDR3 is TGTGCCAGCAGCTCCACAGGGAGGGCCGGGGAGCTGTTTTTT. Protein product: CASSSTGRAGELFF.

This chain links TRBV27 with TRBJ1-5, with D hard to call. With 8 bases removed from V and 1 base from J, the gap between germline ends came to 12 bases. Germline CDR1 and CDR2: MNHEY and SMNVEV (reference sequence). The length of the CDR3 is 14 residues. CDR3 protein: CASQDTGSNQPQHF. In DNA, the CDR3 is TGTGCCAGCCAGGATACGGGAAGCAATCAGCCCCAGCATTTT.

The CDR3, as DNA: TGTGCCAGCAGCTTCCCGTCCGGGAACACTGAAGCTTTCTTT. It codes for CASSFPSGNTEAFF. The chain links TRBV7-8 to TRBJ1-1; D gene uncertain. CDR1 is SGHVS and CDR2 is FQNEAQ in the germline V gene. This CDR3 is 14 amino acids long. V gave up 3 bases and J gave up 1 base, with 9 bases separating them.

This rearrangement joins TRBV6-5 to TRBJ1-5; the D gene is possibly TRBD1 (6 bases). Germline assignment: CDR1 MNHEY and CDR2 SVGAGI. The CDR3 is 15 amino acids. The V end was cut by 6 bases, the J end by 0 bases, with 12 bases between. CDR3 nucleotide sequence: TGTGCCAGCAGGCTTACAGGGTTTAGCAATCAGCCCCAGCATTTT. Translating gives CASRLTGFSNQPQHF.

The chain combines TRBV9 with TRBJ2-5; possibly TRBD2 for D (6 bases). This CDR3 region has 14 residues. With 0 bases removed from V and 3 bases from J, the gap between germline ends came to 9 bases. Germline CDR1 is SGDLS and CDR2 is YYNGEE. In DNA form, the CDR3 reads TGTGCCAGCAGCGTAGTTGGGGAGGAAGAGACCCAGTACTTC. It encodes CASSVVGEEETQYF.

The chain joins TRBV7-2 to TRBJ2-1; 11 nucleotides line up with TRBD2. The CDR3 is 15 residues long. Germline assignment: CDR1 SGHTA and CDR2 FQGNSA. V gave up 6 bases and J gave up 7 bases; unmatched junction bases: 8. The CDR3, as DNA: TGTGCCAGCAGGCCGACTAGCGGGGAGTTTAATGAGCAGTTCTTC. It is translated as CASRPTSGEFNEQFF.

The chain recombines TRBV27 with TRBJ1-3, with 7 bases aligning to TRBD1. CDR1 is MNHEY and CDR2 is SMNVEV in the germline V gene (reference sequence). This CDR3 is built from 15 residues. Unmatched junction bases numbered 10, after V lost 9 bases and J lost 2 bases. The DNA for the CDR3 is TGTGCCAGTTCGCGAACAGGGGTGGCTGGAAACACCATATATTTT. Translation gives CASSRTGVAGNTIYF.